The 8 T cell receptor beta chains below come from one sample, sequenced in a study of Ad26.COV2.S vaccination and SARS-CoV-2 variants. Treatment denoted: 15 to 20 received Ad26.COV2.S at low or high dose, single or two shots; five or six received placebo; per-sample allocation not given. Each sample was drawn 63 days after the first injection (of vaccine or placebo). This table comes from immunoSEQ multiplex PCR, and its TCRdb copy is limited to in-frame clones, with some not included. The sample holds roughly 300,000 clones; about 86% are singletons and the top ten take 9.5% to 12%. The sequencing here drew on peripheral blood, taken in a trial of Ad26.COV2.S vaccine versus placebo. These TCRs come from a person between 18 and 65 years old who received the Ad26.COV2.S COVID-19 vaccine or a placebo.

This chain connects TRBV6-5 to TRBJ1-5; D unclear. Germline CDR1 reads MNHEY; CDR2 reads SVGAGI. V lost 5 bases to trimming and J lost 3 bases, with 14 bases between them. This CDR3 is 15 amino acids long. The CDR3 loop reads CASSTRRSNNQPQHF. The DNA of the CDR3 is TGTGCCAGCAGTACCCGCAGGTCTAACAATCAGCCCCAGCATTTT.

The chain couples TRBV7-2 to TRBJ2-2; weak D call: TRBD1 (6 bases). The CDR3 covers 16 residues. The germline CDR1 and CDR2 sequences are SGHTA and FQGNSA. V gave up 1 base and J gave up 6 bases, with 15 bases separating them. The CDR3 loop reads CASSLEQGRVAGELFF. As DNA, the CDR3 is TGTGCCAGCAGCTTAGAACAGGGCAGAGTGGCCGGGGAGCTGTTTTTT.

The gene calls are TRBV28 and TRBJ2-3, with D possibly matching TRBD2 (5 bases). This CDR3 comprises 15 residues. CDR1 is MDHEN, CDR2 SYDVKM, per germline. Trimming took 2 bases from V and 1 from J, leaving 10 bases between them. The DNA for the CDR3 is TGTGCCAGCAGTTTACGGGGTGGGGGCACAGATACGCAGTATTTT. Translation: CASSLRGGGTDTQYF. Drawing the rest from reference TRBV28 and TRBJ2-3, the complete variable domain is DVKVTQSSRYLVKRTGEKVFLECVQDMDHENMFWYRQDPGLGLRLIYFSYDVKMKEKGDIPEGYSVSREKKERFSLILESASTNQTSMYLCASSLRGGGTDTQYFGPGTRLTVL.

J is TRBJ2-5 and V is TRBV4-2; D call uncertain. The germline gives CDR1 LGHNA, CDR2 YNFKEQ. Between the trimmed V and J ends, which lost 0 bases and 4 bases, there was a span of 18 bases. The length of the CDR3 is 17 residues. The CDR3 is CASSQDLKASLGETQYF. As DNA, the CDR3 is TGTGCCAGCAGCCAAGATCTAAAAGCGTCCCTCGGAGAGACCCAGTACTTC.

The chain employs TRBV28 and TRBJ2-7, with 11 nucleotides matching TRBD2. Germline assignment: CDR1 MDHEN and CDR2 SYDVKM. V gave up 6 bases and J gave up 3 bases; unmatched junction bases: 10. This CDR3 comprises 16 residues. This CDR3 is CASRPTSGKFSYEQYF. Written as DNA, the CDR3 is TGTGCCAGCAGACCGACTAGCGGGAAGTTTAGCTACGAGCAGTACTTC. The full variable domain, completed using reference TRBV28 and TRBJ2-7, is DVKVTQSSRYLVKRTGEKVFLECVQDMDHENMFWYRQDPGLGLRLIYFSYDVKMKEKGDIPEGYSVSREKKERFSLILESASTNQTSMYLCASRPTSGKFSYEQYFGPGTRLTVT.

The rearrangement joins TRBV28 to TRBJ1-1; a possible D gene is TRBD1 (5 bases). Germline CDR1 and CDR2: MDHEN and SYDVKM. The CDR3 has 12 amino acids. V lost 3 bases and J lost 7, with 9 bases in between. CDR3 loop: CASSLGRIEAFF. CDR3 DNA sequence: TGTGCCAGCAGTTTGGGGCGGATTGAAGCTTTCTTT.

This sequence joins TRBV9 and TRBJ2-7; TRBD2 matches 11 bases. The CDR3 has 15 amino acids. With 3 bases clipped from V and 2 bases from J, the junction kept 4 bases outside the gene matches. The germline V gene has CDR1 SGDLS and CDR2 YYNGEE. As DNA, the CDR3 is TGTGCCAGCAGCGATGGGACTAGCGGCCCCTACGAGCAGTACTTC. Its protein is CASSDGTSGPYEQYF.

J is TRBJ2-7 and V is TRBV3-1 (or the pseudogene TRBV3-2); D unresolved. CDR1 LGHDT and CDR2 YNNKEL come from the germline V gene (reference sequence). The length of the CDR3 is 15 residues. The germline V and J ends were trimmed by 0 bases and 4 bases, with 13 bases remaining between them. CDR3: CASSQDRRTVYEQYF. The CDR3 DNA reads TGTGCCAGCAGCCAAGATCGTAGAACGGTATACGAGCAGTACTTC.